Sequencing of this T cell receptor beta chain was carried out in a study of a mutant IDH1 vaccine in newly diagnosed glioma (dated by TCRdb to 2020 to 2022). As for the study more broadly: Vaccination was initiated 4-6 weeks after radiotherapy alone, or concurrently with temozolomide cycles in the chemotherapy-containing groups. The week-35 safety follow-up was designated visit V12, and the week-47 end of study was designated visit V13. Prior to enrollment, patients had been given standard therapy consisting of radiotherapy alone, temozolomide alone, or radiochemotherapy with temozolomide, with the combination given to most patients. For exploratory analyses, 25 to 30 treated patients had longitudinal TCRB deep sequencing done wherever samples were available. The approximately 29 treated patients were roughly 62% male and around 40% female, with a mean age of approximately 40 years. Six visits were used for peripheral blood collection: V03 (baseline), V05, V07, V10, V12 and V13.

Libraries came from the immunoSEQ multiplex PCR assay. Rearranged TCR beta chain sequences were amplified using the hsTCRB Kit according to the manufacturer's protocol. TCRB libraries were sequenced on an Illumina MiSeq. In the source study's methods: The proprietary platform of the kit vendor was used for demultiplexing, trimming and gene mapping. TCRdb limited this immuneACCESS table to in-frame rearrangements with V and J called. A share of clones is missing; checked studies link under half to unresolved V genes, and the rest is unexplained. V, J and clone size reflect that table, while D and trimming were determined from the DNA. This sample lists around 50,000 clones; more than 75% were detected once. The ten largest clones represent around 6% of the sample. General conclusions and limits of the study: Vaccine-induced immune responses across multiple MHC alleles were detected in approximately 93% of patients. No apparent relationship was observed between pseudoprogression and alterations in the top peripheral T cell clonotypes detected by TCRB sequencing. It was noted by the authors that analyses of patient blood samples could not be reproduced owing to sample limitations. Availability determined which PBMC samples were chosen for TCRB deep sequencing.

What the time point label conveys for this sample: week 35, safety follow-up. Each vaccine dose was 300 ug of a 20-mer mutant IDH1 peptide in Montanide, given subcutaneously with topical imiquimod. Across visits V03 through V10, patients got a total of eight vaccinations, given in weeks 1, 3, 5, 7, 11, 15, 19 and 23. Donors had newly diagnosed WHO grade 3 or 4 IDH1-mutant astrocytomas with loss of nuclear ATRX. The samples were drawn from NOA16, a multicentre, single-arm, open-label phase I trial in Germany that tested a mutant IDH1 peptide vaccine in humans for the first time. The DNeasy Blood and Tissue Kit was used to extract genomic DNA from EDTA blood for TCRB sequencing. This clone was counted once. This clone's antigen is unknown. No clone much larger than this one lies a single base away; base qualities are absent. According to the germline V gene, CDR1 reads MNHEY and CDR2 reads SVGAGI. V gives up 5 bases and J gives up 0 bases, and the segment between their germline ends measures 10 bases. Taken from cysteine to phenylalanine, the CDR3 has 14 residues. Of the read, only the CDR3 DNA is kept; its 42 bases are in frame from base 1.

Sequenced here: PBMCs, sampled from a glioma patient whose treatment included an IDH1 peptide vaccine. Here the chain combines TRBV6-5 and TRBJ1-2, with TRBD1 tentatively as D gene (6 bases match). The TCR originated in a woman aged 40 to 49 with glioma. The nucleotide sequence reads TGTGCCAGCAGTAGGGGACACTCTAACTATGGCTACACCTTC. This codes for CASSRGHSNYGYTF.